This T cell receptor (beta chain) was captured in a study of identical twins. Study-wide results and caveats: Model-predicted out-of-frame TCR alpha sharing fell below observed values in monozygotic twins.

CDR3 size: 14 residues. V lost 2 bases, J lost 2 bases, and 4 bases stayed unmatched. Germline V gene sequence: CDR1 DFQATT, CDR2 SNEGSKA (reference sequence). TCRdb fed the 5' RACE reads into MiXCR, producing one record per CDR3 protein. The table lists some 560,000 distinct CDR3 sequences, roughly 9.5% of them singletons. Turning to this clonotype: Its antigen is unknown.

The sample was also reused in another study, on yellow fever vaccine responses in identical twins.

This sequence originates from a woman aged 18-35 years in good health. Sequencing was done on a sample of PBMCs. V is TRBV20-1 and J is TRBJ2-7, with 9 bases lining up with TRBD2. CDR3 in amino acids: CSARLAGGTYEQYF. The CDR3 DNA reads TGCAGTGCTAGATTGGCGGGAGGGACCTACGAGCAGTACTTC.